This TCR beta chain came from a study of Ad26.COV2.S vaccination and SARS-CoV-2 variants (dated by TCRdb to the early 2020s). About the full investigation: Donors in the vaccine arm were drawn from COV1001, a multicentre, randomized, double-blind, placebo-controlled phase I-IIa trial testing Ad26.COV2.S in healthy adults. Ad26.COV2.S was given intramuscularly at 5x10^10 or 1x10^11 viral particles, as a single shot or as two shots 56 days apart. Sequencing of the TCRbeta repertoire served to evaluate the specificity and breadth of SARS-CoV-2-reactive T cell receptors following Ad26.COV2.S vaccination. A total of 32 samples were included in the TCR-sequenced set, comprising some 20 Ad26.COV2.S vaccine recipients, 5 placebo recipients and 8 SARS-CoV-2 convalescent individuals. Participants in the trial were split at random into five groups of five each, receiving low-dose or high-dose Ad26.COV2.S once or twice, or else placebo on both occasions. Investigators remained blinded to trial group allocation during experiments and outcome assessment. On the study overall, not on this receptor specifically: Vaccine and placebo recipients had comparable non-spike TCR breadth, which fits with the vaccine containing only spike. The authors noted that the TCR breadth and depth analyses may have underestimated total T cell responses. The study was not powered for comparison of responses between vaccine doses or regimens. Compared with placebo recipients, Ad26.COV2.S recipients showed higher spike-specific TCR breadth (P = 0.0014). After vaccination, substantial breadth of spike-specific CD8+ and CD4+ T cell responses was reported.

CDR1 SGHAT and CDR2 FQNNGV were looked up in the germline V gene. The CDR3 numbers 14 residues from cysteine through phenylalanine. Only the CDR3 DNA stays, 42 bases, in frame from base 1. Trimming takes 4 bases from V and 8 bases from J, and the germline ends sit 14 bases apart. The immunoSEQ Assay was the method used to sequence TCRbeta CDR3 regions. After extraction, genomic DNA underwent amplification by bias-controlled multiplex PCR, followed by high-throughput sequencing. As for how the authors treated the data: Collapsing and filtering of sequences were performed to quantify the absolute abundance of each unique TCRbeta CDR3 region. T cell fraction was estimated by normalization of TCRbeta template counts to usable DNA, with usable DNA being measured through amplification of reference genes present in all nucleated cells. Repertoire TCRs were annotated as SARS-CoV-2-specific when V gene, CDR3 amino acid sequence and J gene were exactly matched to a known reactive TCR set. The reference SARS-CoV-2 TCR set came from MIRA and was filtered for enrichment in COVID-19-positive ImmuneCODE repertoires, removing public or cross-reactive TCRs. Using the MIRA antigens, annotated TCRs were further analysed by specific ORF or by position within an ORF. Breadth was defined as annotated unique rearrangements over total unique productive rearrangements; depth was the summed frequency of those rearrangements. Two-sided Wilcoxon rank-sum tests were applied when comparing TCR breadth between groups. This is the immuneACCESS table as TCRdb keeps it, with only in-frame sequences that have V and J called. A part of the clones is gone; compared with another copy, unresolved V genes explain less than half, and the rest is unexplained. That table gives V, J and clone size, and the DNA gave D and trimming. The sample contains approximately 460,000 clones, 89% of them found a single time. 1.5% to 2% of the sample goes to the ten largest clones.

The treatment or condition label on this specimen signifies: 19 received Ad26.COV2.S at low or high dose, single or two shots; several received placebo; per-sample allocation not given. Repertoires of vaccine and placebo recipients were sequenced from samples collected on day 63 after the first injection. Cohort 1b enrolled some 25 adults aged 18-55 years at a single site in Boston, USA, between 29 July and 7 August 2020. Ad26.COV2.S was a replication-incompetent adenovirus type 26 vector that expressed a prefusion-stabilized SARS-CoV-2 spike protein derived from the original Wuhan strain. Worth noting for this clone: This clone's antigen is unknown. No quality values exist for individual bases; no much larger clone is one base distant.

This clonotype originated in a person aged 18 to 59 who received the Ad26.COV2.S COVID-19 vaccine or a placebo. Here the chain combines TRBV11-2 and TRBJ1-4, with an unclear D gene assignment. The sequencing here drew on peripheral blood, taken in a trial of Ad26.COV2.S vaccine versus placebo. The nucleotide sequence is given as TGTGCCAGCAGCTGGAACGGGCGAGGGGAAAAACTGTTTTTT. This is translated as CASSWNGRGEKLFF. This CDR3, with the reference TRBV11-2 and TRBJ1-4 proteins standing in past its ends, gives the full variable domain EAGVAQSPRYKIIEKRQSVAFWCNPISGHATLYWYQQILGQGPKLLIQFQNNGVVDDSQLPKDRFSAERLKGVDSTLKIQPAKLEDSAVYLCASSWNGRGEKLFFGSGTQLSVL.